Presented here are 20 T cell receptor beta chains from one specimen sequenced in a study of regulatory T cells in long-lasting Graves disease. Indicated time point: newly diagnosed GD, antithyroid drugs for less than 3 months. The authors made the TCR library using RNA they extracted from PBMCs. CDR3 regions were amplified by Arm-PCR using iRepertoire HTBI primers to build TCR beta libraries. TCRdb reanalysed the multiplex PCR reads using MiXCR and keeps one entry per CDR3 protein. The table shows about 440,000 distinct CDR3 sequences, with just under 15% occurring only once. These data also featured in a second study, about T cells in Graves' hyperthyroidism and ophthalmopathy.

The sample in question was peripheral blood mononuclear cells (PBMCs), obtained at new diagnosis, from a patient treated with antithyroid drugs. The source is a woman in her thirties with Graves disease.

This rearrangement joins TRBV20-1 to TRBJ2-7; D call uncertain. The length of the CDR3 is 12 residues. With 6 bases removed from V and 5 bases from J, the gap between germline ends came to 14 bases. Germline values: CDR1 DFQATT, CDR2 SNEGSKA (reference sequence). CDR3 loop: CSARVELHEQYF. For the CDR3, the DNA is TGCAGTGCCCGGGTAGAACTCCACGAGCAGTACTTC.

The rearrangement joins TRBV18 to TRBJ1-6, with 9 bases fitting TRBD1. The V gene end was trimmed by 3 bases and the J gene end by 10 bases; junction bases not matched to a gene: 10. Per germline, CDR1 KGHSH and CDR2 LQKENI. This CDR3 region has 16 residues. The CDR3 is CASSPRDRAVGSPLHF. CDR3 nucleotide sequence: TGTGCCAGCTCACCGAGGGACAGGGCCGTTGGATCACCCCTCCACTTT.

The chain is built from TRBV5-1 and TRBJ2-7; D may be TRBD2 (5 bases). Trimming removed 0 bases at V and 6 bases at J, with 10 bases between. CDR1 SGHRS and CDR2 YFSETQ come from the germline V gene. The CDR3 covers 13 residues. CDR3 DNA sequence: TGCGCCAGCAGCTTGGCCGGGGTGAGCGAGCAGTACTTC. This translates into CASSLAGVSEQYF. The full variable domain, in which reference TRBV5-1 and TRBJ2-7 provide the parts outside the CDR3, is KAGVTQTPRYLIKTRGQQVTLSCSPISGHRSVSWYQQTPGQGLQFLFEYFSETQRNKGNFPGRFSGRQFSNSRSEMNVSTLELGDSALYLCASSLAGVSEQYFGPGTRLTVT.

This sequence joins TRBV6-1 and TRBJ1-6; 8 nucleotides agree with TRBD1. Germline CDR1 and CDR2: MNHNS and SASEGT. The CDR3 is 14 amino acids. V was clipped by 5 bases and J by 9 bases; unmatched bases: 6. The CDR3 DNA reads TGTGCCAGCAGTAAAGACAGGGGCGGTTCACCCCTCCACTTT. This translates into CASSKDRGGSPLHF.

V and J are TRBV5-6 and TRBJ2-7; TRBD1 might be the D (5 bases). Germline V CDR1 and CDR2: SGHDT, YYEEEE. V lost 4 bases, J lost 5 bases, and 13 bases lay in between. CDR3 size: 13 residues. The DNA of the CDR3 is TGTGCCAGCAGCCCAAAGACAGTCGACGAGCAGTACTTC. Translated: CASSPKTVDEQYF.

This clonotype has a handful of counts. This CDR3 reads CAIGLAGGGSTGELFF. The CDR3 DNA reads as TGTGCCATCGGGCTAGCGGGAGGCGGGAGCACCGGGGAGCTGTTTTTT. V and J are TRBV10-3 and TRBJ2-2, with 11 bases fitting TRBD2. Germline trimming cut 8 bases from V and 4 bases from J; bases unmatched to any gene: 9. CDR3 length equals 16 residues. CDR1 and CDR2 (germline): ENHRY, SYGVKD.

This clonotype was picked up many times. The CDR3 region has the DNA TGTGCCAGCAGTCCACCCCTGCGGGAGTCGGAGACCCAGTACTTC. As protein: CASSPPLRESETQYF. The V call is TRBV12-3 or TRBV12-4, the J call TRBJ2-5; TRBD2 aligns across 7 bases. The CDR3 is 15 residues long. V was clipped by 5 bases and J by 5 bases; unmatched bases: 11.

This clonotype was detected many times. The chain has TRBV5-1 and TRBJ2-1, with D tentatively TRBD2 (5 bases). The CDR3 extends over 13 amino acids. The V end lost 4 bases, the J end lost 9 bases, and 14 bases lay between the germline ends. The germline gives CDR1 SGHRS, CDR2 YFSETQ. CDR3 coding DNA: TGCGCCAGCAGCGGAAGTACTAGTGGTGAGCAGTTCTTC. This gives the protein CASSGSTSGEQFF. Full variable domain (remainder filled in from reference TRBV5-1 and TRBJ2-1): KAGVTQTPRYLIKTRGQQVTLSCSPISGHRSVSWYQQTPGQGLQFLFEYFSETQRNKGNFPGRFSGRQFSNSRSEMNVSTLELGDSALYLCASSGSTSGEQFFGPGTRLTVL.

This clonotype was found a few times. The V and J genes are TRBV5-1 and TRBJ2-5; the D is unclear. V was pared by 6 bases and J by 5 bases, with 14 bases between. Germline CDR1 and CDR2: SGHRS and YFSETQ. This CDR3 has 13 residues. CDR3 nucleotides: TGCGCCAGCAAATACACCCTAGGGGAGACCCAGTACTTC. Translated, it gives CASKYTLGETQYF.

The chain is built from TRBV27 and TRBJ2-7; D is uncertain. Germline-derived CDR1 and CDR2 are MNHEY and SMNVEV (reference sequence). Between the trimmed V and J ends, which lost 6 bases and 6 bases, there was a span of 18 bases. This CDR3 comprises 14 residues. The CDR3 DNA reads TGTGCCAGCAGCATGTACTTGAATAGGGTCGAGCAGTACTTC. Translating it yields CASSMYLNRVEQYF.

The table lists this clonotype with a few counts. This chain joins TRBV15 and TRBJ1-5; D call uncertain. The V gene's germline CDR1 is LNHNV and CDR2 YYDKDF (reference sequence). Trimming cost V 1 base and J 4 bases, with 14 bases left between them. This CDR3 is 16 amino acids long. Written as DNA, the CDR3 is TGTGCCACCAGCAGAGGTGTAGGGATATATAATCAGCCCCAGCATTTT. Translated, it gives CATSRGVGIYNQPQHF. Variable domain in full (rest from reference TRBV15 and TRBJ1-5): DAMVIQNPRYQVTQFGKPVTLSCSQTLNHNVMYWYQQKSSQAPKLLFHYYDKDFNNEADTPDNFQSRRPNTSFCFLDIRSPGLGDTAMYLCATSRGVGIYNQPQHFGDGTRLSIL.

The rearrangement links TRBV5-1 to TRBJ2-1; D is perhaps TRBD2 (5 bases). The germline CDR1 and CDR2 sequences are SGHRS and YFSETQ. V was shortened by 4 bases and J by 7 bases, with 15 bases between the two germline ends. This CDR3 is 14 amino acids long. In DNA form, the CDR3 reads TGCGCCAGCAGCCCGAAAGAGGGATGGAATGAGCAGTTCTTC. It codes for CASSPKEGWNEQFF.

The chain uses TRBV11-2 and TRBJ2-1; the D is unclear. CDR1 is SGHAT, CDR2 FQNNGV, per germline. Trimming took off 0 bases at V and 4 bases at J, with 13 bases between the two ends. CDR3 length equals 16 residues. CDR3 region: CASSLDPAIGYNEQFF. The CDR3 DNA is TGTGCCAGCAGCTTAGATCCGGCTATAGGGTACAATGAGCAGTTCTTC. Variable domain in full (rest from reference TRBV11-2 and TRBJ2-1): EAGVAQSPRYKIIEKRQSVAFWCNPISGHATLYWYQQILGQGPKLLIQFQNNGVVDDSQLPKDRFSAERLKGVDSTLKIQPAKLEDSAVYLCASSLDPAIGYNEQFFGPGTRLTVL.

This clonotype showed up many times. The genes are TRBV20-1 and TRBJ2-3; TRBD2 matches at 8 bases. Germline V gene data show CDR1 as DFQATT and CDR2 as SNEGSKA (reference sequence). V shed 6 bases and J 3 bases; nucleotides not matched to a gene: 11. The CDR3 is 15 residues long. The CDR3 region is CSAPGLAGLTDTQYF. CDR3 in DNA: TGCAGTGCCCCAGGACTAGCTGGTCTTACAGATACGCAGTATTTT.

V gene TRBV18 combines with J gene TRBJ2-6; D not resolved. Germline V CDR1 and CDR2: KGHSH, LQKENI. CDR3 length: 16 residues. The germline V and J ends were trimmed by 4 bases and 4 bases, with 14 bases remaining between them. CDR3 region: CASSLTSDAGANVLTF. The DNA for the CDR3 is TGTGCCAGCTCACTAACATCGGACGCGGGGGCCAACGTCCTGACTTTC.

This clonotype has ten or more counts. V usage is TRBV2 and J usage is TRBJ2-1, with no clear D. Trimming stripped 0 bases from V and 12 bases from J, with 12 bases between. The CDR3 runs to 13 residues. Germline CDR1 is SNHLY and CDR2 is FYNNEI. The CDR3 is CASSEAVDPRQFF. Written as DNA, the CDR3 is TGTGCCAGCAGTGAAGCGGTCGACCCCCGGCAGTTCTTC.

This clonotype came up many times. The gene calls are TRBV5-1 and TRBJ2-3, with no clear D. The CDR3 is 13 amino acids. V lost 0 bases to trimming and J lost 8 bases, with 10 bases between them. Germline V gives CDR1 SGHRS, CDR2 YFSETQ. CDR3 sequence: CASSLAGRSTQYF. Written as DNA, the CDR3 is TGCGCCAGCAGCTTGGCCGGTCGGAGTACGCAGTATTTT.

This clonotype was detected a few times. This chain uses TRBV18 with TRBJ1-4; no reliable D call. V was cut by 6 bases and J by 0 bases, with 8 bases left in between. Germline CDR1 reads KGHSH; CDR2 reads LQKENI. There are 14 residues in the CDR3. CDR3 nucleotide sequence: TGTGCCAGCTCGAGGGCTTCAACTAATGAAAAACTGTTTTTT. It encodes CASSRASTNEKLFF.

This clonotype was recorded many times. This chain connects TRBV6-1 to TRBJ2-3; D remains ambiguous. Between the trimmed V and J ends, which lost 4 bases and 3 bases, there was a span of 20 bases. Germline V CDR1 and CDR2: MNHNS, SASEGT. The CDR3 covers 17 residues. CDR3 nucleotides: TGTGCCAGCAGTGGAGCCTCCGGGTTTTTCGGGACAGATACGCAGTATTTT. Translating gives CASSGASGFFGTDTQYF.

This clonotype has at least ten counts. The gene calls are TRBV12-3 or TRBV12-4 and TRBJ1-2; D ambiguous. This CDR3 is 14 amino acids long. V lost 1 base to trimming and J lost 3 bases, with 9 bases between them. CDR3 in amino acids: CASSLVWEDYGYTF. The CDR3 DNA sequence: TGTGCCAGCAGTTTAGTGTGGGAGGACTATGGCTACACCTTC.